In this sample, the clone carrying this T cell receptor (beta chain) turned up a few times. What it recognizes is unknown. This specimen comes from a study of glioma-infiltrating T cells after dendritic cell vaccination. Study background: Between about 2002 and 2012, patients got autologous tumor lysate-pulsed dendritic cell vaccines.

Up to about 2 ug genomic DNA was used for TCRB CDR3 amplification. Profiling relied on immunoSEQ multiplex PCR, and the TCRdb table lists in-frame clones only, not all of them. Of tens of thousands of clones detected, around 86% appear once; the ten largest clones hold 15% to 18%. Selection required adequate fresh-frozen tumor tissue plus more than two years' survival data. Study-wide results and caveats: Survival was not directly related to TCR clonality in these patients.

CDR1 is SNHLY, CDR2 FYNNEI, per germline. V shed 4 bases and J shed 3 bases, with 6 bases lying between them. The CDR3 sequence is 12 residues long. This chain links TRBV2 with TRBJ2-5; D remains unclear. The material was blood, obtained before dendritic cell vaccination. The TCR originated in a human donor with glioblastoma. CDR3 residues: CASSGQKETQYF. The CDR3 nucleotides are TGTGCCAGCAGTGGCCAGAAAGAGACCCAGTACTTC.